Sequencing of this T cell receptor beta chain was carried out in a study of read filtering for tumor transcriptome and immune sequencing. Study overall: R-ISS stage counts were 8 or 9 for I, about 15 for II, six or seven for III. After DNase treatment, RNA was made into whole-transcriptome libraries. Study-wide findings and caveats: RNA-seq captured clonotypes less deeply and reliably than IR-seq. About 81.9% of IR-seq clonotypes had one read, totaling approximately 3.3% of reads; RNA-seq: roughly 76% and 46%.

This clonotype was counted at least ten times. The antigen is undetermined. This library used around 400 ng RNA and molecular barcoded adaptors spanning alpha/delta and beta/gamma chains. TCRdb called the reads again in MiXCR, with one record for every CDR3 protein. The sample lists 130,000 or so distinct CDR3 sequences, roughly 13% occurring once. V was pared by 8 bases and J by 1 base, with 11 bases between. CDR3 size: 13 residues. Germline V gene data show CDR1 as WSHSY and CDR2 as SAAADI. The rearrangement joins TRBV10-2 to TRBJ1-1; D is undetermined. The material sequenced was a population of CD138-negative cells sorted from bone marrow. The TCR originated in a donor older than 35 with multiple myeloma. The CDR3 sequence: CASCTQPNTEAFF. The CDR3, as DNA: TGCGCCAGCTGTACACAACCGAACACTGAAGCTTTCTTT.